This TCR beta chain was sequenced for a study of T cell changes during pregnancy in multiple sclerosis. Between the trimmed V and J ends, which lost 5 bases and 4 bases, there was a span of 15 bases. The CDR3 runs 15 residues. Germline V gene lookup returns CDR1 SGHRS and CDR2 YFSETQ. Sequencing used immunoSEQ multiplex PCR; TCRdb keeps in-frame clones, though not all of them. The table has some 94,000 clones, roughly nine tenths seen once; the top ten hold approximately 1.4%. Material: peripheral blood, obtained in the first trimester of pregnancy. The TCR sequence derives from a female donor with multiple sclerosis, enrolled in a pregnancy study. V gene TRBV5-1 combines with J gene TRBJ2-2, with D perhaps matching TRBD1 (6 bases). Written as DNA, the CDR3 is TGCGCCAGCAGAGGGGACATTCGCGGCACCGGGGAGCTGTTTTTT. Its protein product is CASRGDIRGTGELFF.